This T cell receptor (beta chain) was profiled in a study of a mutant IDH1 vaccine in newly diagnosed glioma (dated by TCRdb to the early 2020s). Turning to the overall study: Vaccination was initiated 4-6 weeks after radiotherapy alone, or concurrently with temozolomide cycles in the chemotherapy-containing groups. Visit V12 was the week-35 safety follow-up and visit V13 was the week-47 end of study. Peripheral blood was drawn at six visits: V03 (baseline), V05, V07, V10, V12 and V13. Of the approximately 35 treated patients, about 62% were male and approximately 40% were female, and the mean age was roughly 40 years. For exploratory analyses, fewer than 30 treated patients had longitudinal TCRB deep sequencing done wherever samples were available. Prior to enrollment, patients had been given standard therapy consisting of radiotherapy alone, temozolomide alone, or radiochemotherapy with temozolomide, with the combination given to most patients.

The time point label for this specimen denotes: week 47, end of study. Each vaccine dose was 300 ug of a 20-mer mutant IDH1 peptide in Montanide, given subcutaneously with topical imiquimod. Patients were given eight vaccinations, in weeks 1, 3, 5, 7, 11, 15, 19 and 23, which matched visits V03 through V10. All donors had newly diagnosed IDH1-mutant astrocytomas of WHO grade 3 or 4 that showed loss of nuclear ATRX. The samples were drawn from NOA16, a multicentre, single-arm, open-label phase I trial in Germany that tested a mutant IDH1 peptide vaccine in humans for the first time. Genomic DNA for TCRB sequencing was extracted from EDTA blood using the DNeasy Blood and Tissue Kit. Sequences MNHEY (CDR1) and SVGAGI (CDR2) are obtained from the germline V gene. At the junction V is shortened by 6 bases and J by 10 bases; bases outside the gene matches: 11. Measured from the cysteine to the phenylalanine, the CDR3 is 15 residues long. CDR3 DNA only is kept here, 45 bases in frame from base 1.

Libraries came from the immunoSEQ multiplex PCR assay. Rearranged TCR beta chain sequences were amplified with the hsTCRB Kit following the manufacturer's protocol. An Illumina MiSeq was used to sequence the TCRB libraries. Regarding the original processing steps: The proprietary platform of the kit vendor was used for demultiplexing, trimming and gene mapping. TCRdb obtained this table from immuneACCESS and retained in-frame rearrangements with V and J assigned. These tables miss some clones; where compared with another copy, unresolved V genes account for less than half of the shortfall, and the remainder is unexplained. Clonal size and the V and J genes are those of that table, whereas D and trimming came from the DNA. The sample yields tens of thousands of clones; more than 80% were counted once. The top ten clones comprise around 5% of the sample. Study-level results and caveats: Vaccine-induced immune responses across multiple MHC alleles were detected in approximately 94% of patients. According to the authors, sample limitations meant that analyses of patient blood samples could not be reproduced. Availability determined which PBMC samples were chosen for TCRB deep sequencing. Pseudoprogression seemed to be unrelated to changes in the top peripheral T cell clonotypes found by TCRB sequencing.

Of note for this clone: This receptor's antigen is unknown. No qualities accompany the bases; no much larger clone lies one base away.

This sequence originates from a man in his forties with glioma. The chain links TRBV6-5 with TRBJ2-1, with 11 junctional bases fitting TRBD2. The sample here was PBMCs, taken from a glioma patient whose treatment included an IDH1 peptide vaccine. The DNA is as follows: TGTGCCAGCAGGATACAGACTAGCGGGAATAGGGAGCAGTTCTTC. Translated, this is CASRIQTSGNREQFF.